These T cell receptor beta chains were read from a single sample in a study of blood T cell repertoires in COVID-19. Data came from immunoSEQ multiplex PCR; TCRdb stores just in-frame clones and leaves some out. This sample carries fewer than 200,000 clones, 84% of them seen once, and the ten largest clones take around 2.9%. Sequences were obtained from peripheral blood. The source of these receptors is a woman of 80 years or more with COVID-19, enrolled during active disease. CDR3s include the opening cysteine and the closing phenylalanine or tryptophan. D genes are given only for firm matches. Only part of the rows carry a size: once, few, many, or a class if the clone is expanded.

D	length	size	V	J	CDR3	DNA
NA	13	NA	TRBV27	TRBJ1-4	CASSSRDWGKLFF	TGTGCCAGCAGTTCCCGGGATTGGGGAAAACTGTTTTTT
TRBD2	17	NA	TRBV11-2	TRBJ2-1	CASSSLAGGLLNNEQFF	TGTGCCAGCAGCTCATTAGCGGGGGGCCTACTAAACAATGAGCAGTTCTTC
NA	14	few	TRBV19	TRBJ1-2	CASSIGAANYGYTF	TGTGCCAGTAGTATAGGGGCAGCTAACTATGGCTACACCTTC
TRBD2	16	NA	TRBV7-2	TRBJ2-1	CASSLGGLAGINEQFF	TGTGCCAGCAGCCTAGGGGGGCTAGCGGGAATCAATGAGCAGTTCTTC
TRBD2	16	NA	TRBV6-5	TRBJ2-3	CASSYGRDYRTDTQYF	TGTGCCAGCAGTTACGGCCGGGACTATCGCACAGATACGCAGTATTTT
TRBD1	15	NA	TRBV4-3	TRBJ1-1	CASSLGGQGGTEAFF	TGCGCCAGCAGCCTAGGGGGACAGGGGGGCACTGAAGCTTTCTTT
NA	16	NA	TRBV7-2	TRBJ1-2	CASSLVWVGGGNGYTF	TGTGCCAGCAGCTTAGTCTGGGTTGGGGGAGGGAATGGCTACACCTTC
NA	13	NA	TRBV6-5	TRBJ1-6	CASSYRPDSPLHF	TGTGCCAGCAGTTACCGTCCCGATTCACCCCTCCACTTT
TRBD1	16	once	TRBV18	TRBJ1-6	CASSQIDRADNSPLHF	TGTGCCAGCTCCCAAATTGACAGGGCCGATAATTCACCCCTCCACTTT
TRBD2	15	once	TRBV2	TRBJ2-7	CASTGKSLAGYEQYF	TGTGCCAGCACCGGGAAGTCTCTAGCGGGCTACGAGCAGTACTTC
TRBD1	19	NA	TRBV19	TRBJ2-7	CASSIQAQGVRGGSYEQYF	TGTGCCAGTAGTATACAGGCGCAGGGGGTAAGAGGAGGATCCTACGAGCAGTACTTC
TRBD2	16	NA	TRBV5-4	TRBJ2-5	CASSLVGGGRQETQYF	TGTGCCAGCAGCTTGGTTGGGGGGGGTCGGCAAGAGACCCAGTACTTC
TRBD1	16	NA	TRBV7-3	TRBJ2-7	CASSLLGTAASYEQYF	TGTGCCAGCAGTTTACTAGGGACAGCAGCCTCCTACGAGCAGTACTTC
NA	16	NA	TRBV21-1	TRBJ1-5	CASSKAAGKDNQPQHF	TGTGCCAGCAGCAAAGCGGCAGGGAAAGACAATCAGCCCCAGCATTTT
TRBD2	16	NA	TRBV18	TRBJ2-7	CASSPVTSGSGHEQYF	TGTGCCAGCTCACCAGTGACTAGCGGGAGCGGCCACGAGCAGTACTTC
NA	15	NA	TRBV2	TRBJ1-1	CASTIQGPFGTEAFF	TGTGCCAGCACGATTCAGGGGCCTTTTGGCACTGAAGCTTTCTTT
TRBD2	13	few	TRBV30	TRBJ2-3	CAWGGGYTDTQYF	TGTGCCTGGGGCGGGGGTTACACAGATACGCAGTATTTT
NA	14	NA	TRBV5-1	TRBJ2-7	CASSLTGITYEQYF	TGCGCCAGCAGCTTGACGGGGATCACCTACGAGCAGTACTTC